This T cell receptor beta chain was identified during a study of T cell changes during pregnancy in multiple sclerosis. The CDR3 consists of 20 residues. CDR1 and CDR2 from the germline V gene are SGHTA and FQGTGA. V was clipped by 5 bases and J by 2 bases; unmatched bases: 19. The table came from immunoSEQ multiplex PCR; TCRdb's copy has only in-frame clones and leaves some out. The profile shows tens of thousands of clones, about 87% of them singletons. The chain uses TRBV7-3 and TRBJ2-2; 8 positions agree with TRBD2. This sample comprised CD4+ T cells from peripheral blood mononuclear cells, obtained before pregnancy. This TCR was recovered from a female donor with multiple sclerosis, enrolled in a pregnancy study. CDR3 residues: CASSRGGETATIKNTGELFF. The CDR3 nucleotides read TGTGCCAGCAGCCGGGGGGGGGAAACCGCTACTATAAAAAACACCGGGGAGCTGTTTTTT.